What follows are 17 T cell receptor beta chains derived from one specimen sequenced in a study of T cells in Graves' hyperthyroidism and ophthalmopathy. TCR beta CDR3 region amplification was performed from RNA transcripts. The study used the HTBI primer set for a first-round RT-PCR of the TCR CDR3. TCRdb re-analysed the multiplex PCR reads in MiXCR, keeping a single row per CDR3 protein. The data contain approximately 560,000 distinct CDR3 sequences, around 46% of them singletons. Specimen: peripheral blood or thyroid tissue (not recorded which). Receptors were obtained from a woman between 18 and 29 years old with Graves' hyperthyroidism.

Concerning this clonotype itself: An end of the junction does not agree with germline; a read error may underlie this. This rearrangement joins TRBV2 to TRBJ1-5; no clear D gene. CDR3 length: 15 amino acids. In germline, CDR1 is SNHLY, CDR2 FYNNEI. The CDR3 DNA sequence: TGTGCCAGCAAGAACCGCCTAAGAGGCAATCACCCCCAGCATTTT. Translation: CASKNRLRGNHPQHF.

The CDR3 region has the DNA TGTGCCACCAGTGATCCCCAGTACTTC. It is translated as CATSDPQYF. This rearrangement joins TRBV24-1 to TRBJ2-5; no firm D call. Looked up from germline, CDR1 is KGHDR and CDR2 is SFDVKD. The CDR3 totals 9 residues. The V end lost 3 bases, the J end lost 9 bases, and 1 base lay between the germline ends.

Written as DNA, the CDR3 is TGTGCCAGCAGAGATACGAGGGAAAACTATGGCTACACCTTC. Encoded protein: CASRDTRENYGYTF. V is TRBV25-1 and J is TRBJ1-2; D is unresolved. The germline V gene has CDR1 MGHDK and CDR2 SYGVNS. V was trimmed by 6 bases and J by 2 bases, leaving 13 bases between them. This CDR3 has 14 amino acids.

The chain uses TRBV29-1 and TRBJ1-1; TRBD1 might be the D (5 bases). This CDR3 has 16 residues. CDR1 is SQVTM and CDR2 is ANQGSEA in the germline V gene. V shed 5 bases and J shed 1 base, with 20 bases lying between them. The CDR3 DNA reads TGCAGCGTTAGTTTTGGGGCAGGAACTACGAACACTGAAGCTTTCTTT. Its translation: CSVSFGAGTTNTEAFF.

This clonotype has just a few counts. V is TRBV19 and J is TRBJ2-7; no reliable D call. The V end lost 2 bases, the J end lost 5 bases, and 13 bases lay between the germline ends. This CDR3 contains 14 residues. Germline V gene lookup returns CDR1 LNHDA and CDR2 SQIVND (reference sequence). CDR3 residues: CASSIRAAVDEQYF. In nucleotides, the CDR3 is TGTGCCAGTAGTATACGTGCGGCAGTCGACGAGCAGTACTTC. The entire variable domain, with the rest obtained from reference TRBV19 and TRBJ2-7, is as follows: DGGITQSPKYLFRKEGQNVTLSCEQNLNHDAMYWYRQDPGQGLRLIYYSQIVNDFQKGDIAEGYSVSREKKESFPLTVTSAQKNPTAFYLCASSIRAAVDEQYFGPGTRLTVT.

The count of this clonotype is one. The chain couples TRBV20-1 to TRBJ1-4, with D tentatively TRBD1 (6 bases). V was trimmed by 0 bases and J by 8 bases, leaving 13 bases between them. Per germline, CDR1 DFQATT and CDR2 SNEGSKA (reference sequence). CDR3 length equals 14 residues. CDR3 nucleotides: TGCAGTGCTAGAGAGACCCAGGGGCCCGAAAAACTGTTTTTT. It encodes CSARETQGPEKLFF.

This clonotype came up once. J is TRBJ2-7 and V is TRBV9; no firm D call. The CDR3 has 10 amino acids. Per the germline V gene, CDR1 is SGDLS and CDR2 is YYNGEE. The V end was cut by 3 bases, the J end by 7 bases, with 5 bases between. CDR3 amino acids: CASSGVEQYF. The CDR3, as DNA: TGTGCCAGCAGCGGAGTTGAGCAGTACTTC.

This clonotype showed up many times. The chain carries TRBV29-1 and TRBJ1-1, with D unresolved. CDR1 and CDR2 (germline): SQVTM, ANQGSEA. CDR3 length equals 12 residues. The V and J ends lost 2 bases and 0 bases respectively, with 4 bases between them. CDR3 sequence reads: CSVELVNTEAFF. The CDR3 nucleotides are TGCAGCGTTGAATTGGTGAACACTGAAGCTTTCTTT.

This chain uses TRBV20-1 with TRBJ1-6; 8 positions agree with TRBD1. The CDR3 runs to 16 residues. Losses at the gene ends were 3 bases for V and 7 bases for J; bases not matched to a gene: 11. From germline, CDR1 is DFQATT and CDR2 SNEGSKA (reference sequence). For the CDR3, the DNA is TGCAGTGCTAGTCCAGACAGGGGAACGGGCAATTCACCCCTCCACTTT. This sequence encodes CSASPDRGTGNSPLHF.

This clonotype came up once. CDR3 DNA sequence: TGTGCCAGCAGCTTCTGGTCGAACACTGAAGCTTTCTTT. It encodes CASSFWSNTEAFF. This rearrangement joins TRBV7-9 to TRBJ1-1; no firm D call. Trimming left V 3 bases short and J 1 base short, with 6 bases between. The length of the CDR3 is 13 residues. Germline V lookup: CDR1 SEHNR, CDR2 FQNEAQ (reference sequence).

This chain links TRBV2 with TRBJ1-1; a weak D match, TRBD1 (5 bases). The CDR3 is 14 residues long. Germline assignment: CDR1 SNHLY and CDR2 FYNNEI. V gave up 6 bases and J gave up 5 bases, with 16 bases separating them. CDR3 bases: TGTGCCAGCAGCCGGGACCCCCGAGGAACTGAAGCTTTCTTT. This gives the protein CASSRDPRGTEAFF.

The rearrangement uses TRBV6-1 and TRBJ2-2; D unresolved. V lost 6 bases, J lost 0 bases, and 11 bases lay in between. Germline loops: CDR1 MNHNS, CDR2 SASEGT. This CDR3 comprises 15 residues. This chain's CDR3 is CASRNGIANTGELFF. The CDR3 DNA reads TGTGCCAGCAGGAATGGAATCGCGAACACCGGGGAGCTGTTTTTT.

This rearrangement joins TRBV7-9 to TRBJ1-5; D gene unclear. Per the germline V gene, CDR1 is SEHNR and CDR2 is FQNEAQ (reference sequence). Trimming shortened V by 3 bases and J by 1 base, and 7 bases separated the two germline ends. CDR3 size: 14 residues. The CDR3 DNA reads as TGTGCCAGCAGCTTCTCAGCGAGCAATCAGCCCCAGCATTTT. It translates to CASSFSASNQPQHF.

The sample holds many counts of this clonotype. V and J are TRBV2 and TRBJ1-2; D may be TRBD1 (5 bases). Germline-derived CDR1 and CDR2 are SNHLY and FYNNEI. Trimming pared 7 bases from V and 4 bases from J, leaving 13 bases between. CDR3 length: 13 amino acids. Written as DNA, the CDR3 is TGTGCCAGCAATCCTGACAGTAGCTATGGCTACACCTTC. Its translation is CASNPDSSYGYTF.

The rearrangement links TRBV15 to TRBJ2-4; 11 bases are a match to TRBD1. The CDR3 has 14 residues. Germline values: CDR1 LNHNV, CDR2 YYDKDF (reference sequence). The ends lost 5 bases at V and 8 bases at J; junction bases unmatched: 5. CDR3 DNA: TGTGCCACCAGCGGACAGGGGGCATTGCACATTCAGTACTTC. This gives the protein CATSGQGALHIQYF.

This clonotype appeared many times. The junction shows a germline mismatch at one end, possibly a read error. The rearrangement links TRBV10-3 to TRBJ1-3; a weak D match, TRBD1 (5 bases). Germline lookup yields CDR1 ENHRY and CDR2 SYGVKD. The length of the CDR3 is 13 residues. CDR3 DNA: TGTGCCAGCAGTGATGCAGGGACGGACACCATATATTTT. Protein product: CASSDAGTDTIYF.

This sequence joins TRBV7-9 and TRBJ2-7; a possible D gene is TRBD2 (5 bases). Germline assignment: CDR1 SEHNR and CDR2 FQNEAQ (reference sequence). Trimming left V 2 bases short and J 4 bases short, with 12 bases between. The CDR3 has 14 amino acids. CDR3 nucleotide sequence: TGTGCCAGCAGCTTAAGGGAGACCCAGTACGAGCAGTACTTC. Protein sequence: CASSLRETQYEQYF.